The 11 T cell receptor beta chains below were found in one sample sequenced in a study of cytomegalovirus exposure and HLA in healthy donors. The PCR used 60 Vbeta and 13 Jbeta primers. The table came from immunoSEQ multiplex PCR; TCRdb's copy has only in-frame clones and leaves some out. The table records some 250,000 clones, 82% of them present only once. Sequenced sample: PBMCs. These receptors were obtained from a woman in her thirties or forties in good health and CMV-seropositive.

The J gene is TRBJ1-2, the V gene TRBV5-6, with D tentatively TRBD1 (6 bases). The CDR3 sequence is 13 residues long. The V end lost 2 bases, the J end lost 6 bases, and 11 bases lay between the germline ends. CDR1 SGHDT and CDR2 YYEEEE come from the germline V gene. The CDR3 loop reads CASSLVGADGYTF. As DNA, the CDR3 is TGTGCCAGCAGCTTAGTGGGGGCCGATGGCTACACCTTC.

The CDR3 loop reads CASSLGGGLGETQYF. The CDR3 DNA is TGTGCCAGCAGCTTGGGAGGGGGGCTCGGAGAGACCCAGTACTTC. The J gene is TRBJ2-5, the V gene TRBV7-2; tentatively, D is TRBD2 (7 bases). Germline V gene sequence: CDR1 SGHTA, CDR2 FQGNSA. Trimming stripped 3 bases from V and 4 bases from J, with 15 bases between. The CDR3 is made up of 15 amino acids.

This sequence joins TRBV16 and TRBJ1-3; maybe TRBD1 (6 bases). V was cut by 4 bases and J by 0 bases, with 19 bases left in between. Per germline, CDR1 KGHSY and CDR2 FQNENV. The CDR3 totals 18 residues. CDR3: CASSRDKRTKFSGNTIYF. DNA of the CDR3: TGTGCCAGCAGCCGGGACAAGAGGACCAAATTCTCTGGAAACACCATATATTTT. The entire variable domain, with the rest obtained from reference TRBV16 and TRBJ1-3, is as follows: GEEVAQTPKHLVRGEGQKAKLYCAPIKGHSYVFWYQQVLKNEFKFLISFQNENVFDETGMPKERFSAKCLPNSPCSLEIQATKLEDSAVYFCASSRDKRTKFSGNTIYFGEGSWLTVV.

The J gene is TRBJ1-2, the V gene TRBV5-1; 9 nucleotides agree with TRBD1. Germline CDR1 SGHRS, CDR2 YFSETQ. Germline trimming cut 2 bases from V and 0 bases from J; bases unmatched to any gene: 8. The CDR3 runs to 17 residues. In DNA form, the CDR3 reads TGCGCCAGCAGCTTCCGGACAGGGGCGCAGTCTAACTATGGCTACACCTTC. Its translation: CASSFRTGAQSNYGYTF.

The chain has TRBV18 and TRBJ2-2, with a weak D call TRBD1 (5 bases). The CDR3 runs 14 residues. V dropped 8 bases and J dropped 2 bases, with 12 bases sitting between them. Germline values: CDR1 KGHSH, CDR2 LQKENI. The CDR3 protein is CASAQGHNTGELFF. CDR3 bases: TGTGCCAGCGCCCAAGGACACAACACCGGGGAGCTGTTTTTT.

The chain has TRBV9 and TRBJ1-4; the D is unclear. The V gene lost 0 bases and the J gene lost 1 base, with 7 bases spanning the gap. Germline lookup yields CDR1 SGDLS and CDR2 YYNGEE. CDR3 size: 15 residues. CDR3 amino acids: CASSVAVRTNEKLFF. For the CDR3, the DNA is TGTGCCAGCAGCGTAGCGGTCCGAACTAATGAAAAACTGTTTTTT.

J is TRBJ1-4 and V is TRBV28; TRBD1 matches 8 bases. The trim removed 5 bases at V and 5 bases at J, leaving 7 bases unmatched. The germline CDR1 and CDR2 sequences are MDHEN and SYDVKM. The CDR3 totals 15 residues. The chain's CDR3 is CASSPRTGRNEKLFF. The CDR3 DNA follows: TGTGCCAGCAGTCCCCGGACAGGGAGAAATGAAAAACTGTTTTTT.

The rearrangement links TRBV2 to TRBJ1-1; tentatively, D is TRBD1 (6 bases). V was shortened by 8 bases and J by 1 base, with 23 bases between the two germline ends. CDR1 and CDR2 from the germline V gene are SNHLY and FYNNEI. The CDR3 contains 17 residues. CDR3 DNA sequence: TGTGCCAGCCGCGGGAGGGCAGGGGCGGGAGGGAACACTGAAGCTTTCTTT. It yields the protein CASRGRAGAGGNTEAFF.

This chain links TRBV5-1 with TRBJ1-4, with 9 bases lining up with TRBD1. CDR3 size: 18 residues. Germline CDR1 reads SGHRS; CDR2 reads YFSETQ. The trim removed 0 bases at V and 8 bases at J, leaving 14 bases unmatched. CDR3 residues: CASSLAGQGRSLREKLFF. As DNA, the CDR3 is TGCGCCAGCAGCTTGGCGGGACAGGGTCGGTCCCTAAGGGAAAAACTGTTTTTT. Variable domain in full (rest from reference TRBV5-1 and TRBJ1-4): KAGVTQTPRYLIKTRGQQVTLSCSPISGHRSVSWYQQTPGQGLQFLFEYFSETQRNKGNFPGRFSGRQFSNSRSEMNVSTLELGDSALYLCASSLAGQGRSLREKLFFGSGTQLSVL.

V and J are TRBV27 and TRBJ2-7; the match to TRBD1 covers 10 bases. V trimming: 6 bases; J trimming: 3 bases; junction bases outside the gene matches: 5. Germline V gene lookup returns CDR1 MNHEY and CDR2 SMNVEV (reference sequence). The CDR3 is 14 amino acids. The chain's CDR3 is CASRPRTGGYEQYF. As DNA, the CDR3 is TGTGCCAGCAGGCCAAGGACAGGGGGCTACGAGCAGTACTTC.

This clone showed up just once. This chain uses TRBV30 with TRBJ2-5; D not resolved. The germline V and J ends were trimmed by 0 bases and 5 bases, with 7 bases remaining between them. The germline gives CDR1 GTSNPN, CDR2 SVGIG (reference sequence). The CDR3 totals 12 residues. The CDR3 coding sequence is TGTGCCTGGAGTGTAAACGGGGAGACCCAGTACTTC. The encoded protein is CAWSVNGETQYF.